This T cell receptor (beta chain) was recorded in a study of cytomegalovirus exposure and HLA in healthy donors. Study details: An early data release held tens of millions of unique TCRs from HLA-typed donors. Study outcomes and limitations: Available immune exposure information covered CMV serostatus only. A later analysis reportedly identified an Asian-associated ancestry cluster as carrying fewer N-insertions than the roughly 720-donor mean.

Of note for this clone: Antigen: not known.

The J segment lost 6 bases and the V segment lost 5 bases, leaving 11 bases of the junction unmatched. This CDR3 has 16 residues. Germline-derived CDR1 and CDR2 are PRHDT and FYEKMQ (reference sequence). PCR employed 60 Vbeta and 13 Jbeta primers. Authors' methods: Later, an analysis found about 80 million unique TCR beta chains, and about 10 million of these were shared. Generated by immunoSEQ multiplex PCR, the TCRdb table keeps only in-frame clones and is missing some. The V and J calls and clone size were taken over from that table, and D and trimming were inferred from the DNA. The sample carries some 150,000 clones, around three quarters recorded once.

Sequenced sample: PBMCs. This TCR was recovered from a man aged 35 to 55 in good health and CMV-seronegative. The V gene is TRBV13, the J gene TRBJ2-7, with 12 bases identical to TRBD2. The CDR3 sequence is CASSILAGGPFFEQYF. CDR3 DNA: TGTGCCAGCAGCATCCTAGCGGGAGGGCCTTTCTTCGAGCAGTACTTC.